A single T cell receptor (beta chain) is shown here with its context. What this receptor recognizes is not known. One end of the junction varies from germline; a read error may be responsible. The collaborating institutions used their own protocols to collect whole blood in K2EDTA tubes. For TCRbeta analysis, collaborator samples were shipped as frozen whole blood, as isolated PBMCs, or as DNA extracted from either sample type. This specimen belongs to a study of blood T cell repertoires in COVID-19 (dated by TCRdb to 2019 to 2021). About the full investigation: Samples from collaborators originated in the United States, Italy and Spain and spanned both the acute and convalescent phases of COVID-19. The prospective study material was composed of cDNA or gDNA derived from T cells, B-cell-depleted T cells, or PBMCs. The dataset comprised deeply sampled blood TCRbeta repertoires from subjects exposed to, actively infected with, or recovered from COVID-19. The repertoires were released in a freely available public database intended as a resource for research on the immune response to SARS-CoV-2. Samples came from the ongoing ImmuneRACE study (first 160 participants) plus 1,254 subjects from 6 global collaborators. Sample metadata almost always included a de-identified subject ID, COVID-19 status, age in years and sex. Where HLA class I and class II types were available, the types were taken from metadata supplied by the sample provider, not from assay-based typing.

CDR1 and CDR2, per the germline V gene, are SGHTA and FQGTGA. From the cysteine up to the phenylalanine, the CDR3 has a length of 11 residues. The read is trimmed to its CDR3 DNA, 33 bases read in frame from base 1. TCRbeta CDR3 regions were amplified from genomic DNA using the immunoSEQ Assay, a bias-controlled multiplex PCR. Turning to the authors' computational methods: The number of nucleated cells in each sample was estimated by amplification of reference gene primers within the assay. To quantify the absolute abundance of each unique TCRbeta CDR3 rearrangement, sequence reads were collapsed and filtered. For each sample, productive Simpson clonality was calculated as the square root of Simpson's diversity index over productive rearrangements. TCRdb's version of the immuneACCESS table is confined to in-frame rearrangements and falls short of the full clone set. An unresolved V gene accounts for under half of the shortfall where checked; the remainder is of unknown origin. V, J and clone size are taken as reported in that table, and D and trimming were inferred from the DNA itself. This sample lists approximately 70,000 clones; around 74% were detected once. In total, the top ten clones hold 5.4% of the sample.

Broad study findings and their caveats: Clinical and demographic metadata were provided uncurated, with the amount varying by source and participant.

Sequenced input: peripheral blood. The V and J segments used are TRBV7-3 and TRBJ2-1, with no confident D gene call. The receptor's source is a woman older than 75 with active or convalescent COVID-19. Read as DNA, the sequence is TGTGCCAGCAGCTCCTCCAATGAGCAGTTCTTC. Translated, it reads CASSSSNEQFF.